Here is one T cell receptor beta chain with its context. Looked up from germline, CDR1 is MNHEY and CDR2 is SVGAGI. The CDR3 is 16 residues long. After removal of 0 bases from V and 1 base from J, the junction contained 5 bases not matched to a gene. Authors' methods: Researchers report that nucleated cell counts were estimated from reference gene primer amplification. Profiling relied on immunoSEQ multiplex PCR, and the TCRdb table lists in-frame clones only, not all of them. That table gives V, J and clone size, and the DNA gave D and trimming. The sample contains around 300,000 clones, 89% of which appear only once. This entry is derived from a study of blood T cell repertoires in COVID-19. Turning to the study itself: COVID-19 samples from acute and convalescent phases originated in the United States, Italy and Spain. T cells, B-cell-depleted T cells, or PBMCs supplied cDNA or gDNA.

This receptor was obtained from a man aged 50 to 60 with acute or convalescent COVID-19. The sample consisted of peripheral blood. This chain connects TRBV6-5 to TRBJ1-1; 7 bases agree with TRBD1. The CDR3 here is CASSYSKGQPNTEAFF. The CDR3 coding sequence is TGTGCCAGCAGTTACTCGAAGGGACAGCCGAACACTGAAGCTTTCTTT.